The clone carrying this TCR beta chain was recorded once. This CDR3 has 13 amino acids. Trimming took off 7 bases at V and 7 bases at J, with 16 bases between the two ends. The germline gives CDR1 SGHAT, CDR2 FQNNGV. Seattle's cohort entered during active infection and was followed longitudinally. This entry is derived from a study of blood T cell repertoires in COVID-19. Looking at the study overall: Sites across the United States, Italy and Spain contributed samples from acute and convalescent COVID-19. PBMCs, B-cell-depleted T cells, or T cells were the source of the cDNA or gDNA that made up the material.

Original analysis: Reference gene primer amplification gave nucleated cell count estimates. Sequencing was performed with immunoSEQ multiplex PCR; in TCRdb, only in-frame clones are kept and a portion is missing. From that table come the V and J calls and clone size; the DNA was used to work out D and trimming. The top ten hold approximately 2.3% of the sample, which has some 270,000 clones, roughly 89% seen once. The V and J genes are TRBV11-2 and TRBJ2-5, with D possibly TRBD1 on 6 matching bases. Sequences were obtained from peripheral blood. The source is a woman aged 55-70 years with COVID-19, enrolled during active disease. CDR3 protein: CASTSGHLGTQYF. The CDR3 DNA sequence: TGTGCCAGCACCTCGGGACACTTGGGGACCCAGTACTTC. Full variable domain (missing parts from reference TRBV11-2 and TRBJ2-5): EAGVAQSPRYKIIEKRQSVAFWCNPISGHATLYWYQQILGQGPKLLIQFQNNGVVDDSQLPKDRFSAERLKGVDSTLKIQPAKLEDSAVYLCASTSGHLGTQYFGPGTRLLVL.